This TCR beta chain is drawn from a study of blood T cell repertoires in COVID-19. Profiled with immunoSEQ multiplex PCR; TCRdb holds only in-frame clones, not every one. Of around 250,000 clones detected, over 75% appear once; the ten largest clones hold approximately 8.2%. V was clipped by 0 bases and J by 4 bases, with 13 bases between them. Germline lookup yields CDR1 LGHDT and CDR2 YNNKEL (reference sequence). The CDR3 spans 16 residues. Participants reported their clinical history, and cohort assignment relied on those reports. V gene TRBV3-1 (or the pseudogene TRBV3-2) combines with J gene TRBJ1-3; possible D gene TRBD1, 5 bases. The sample was PBMCs or T cells enriched from blood (not recorded which). The TCR was taken from a woman between 45 and 60 years old with acute COVID-19. CDR3: CASSQDDQGLGNTIYF. In DNA, the CDR3 is TGTGCCAGCAGCCAAGATGACCAGGGCTTAGGAAACACCATATATTTT.